Listed below are T cell receptor beta chains from one sample, sequenced in a study of cytomegalovirus exposure and HLA in healthy donors. Some clones are missing from TCRdb's copy, which holds only in-frame ones; the method was immunoSEQ multiplex PCR. In the table there are around 92,000 clones, about 83% of which are singletons. The sequenced sample was PBMCs. The source is a female donor in good health and CMV-seropositive. Both conserved end residues are part of each CDR3. Each record gives: clone size, D gene, J gene, V gene, CDR3 DNA, CDR3 protein. The D gene is left open where the match is weak. Some rows mark clone size as missing; the rest say once, few, many or name a class of expanded clone.

once | NA | TRBJ2-7 | TRBV7-8 | TGTGCCAGCAGCTTAGAAGCAGGCGAGCAGTACTTC | CASSLEAGEQYF
NA | TRBD1 | TRBJ1-2 | TRBV5-1 | TGCGCCAGCAGCTGGACGGGGACAGGGGATCCCGGCTACACCTTC | CASSWTGTGDPGYTF
NA | NA | TRBJ1-1 | TRBV19 | TGTGCCAGTAGTATGGTAGCCCTCCGAAGGACTGAAGCTTTCTTT | CASSMVALRRTEAFF
NA | TRBD1 | TRBJ1-1 | TRBV13 | TGTGCCAGCAGGCCGGGACAGATGTTAGCGAACACTGAAGCTTTCTTT | CASRPGQMLANTEAFF
NA | TRBD2 | TRBJ2-7 | TRBV9 | TGTGCCAGCAGCGTAGGGCCTAGCGGGAGTACCTACGAGCAGTACTTC | CASSVGPSGSTYEQYF
NA | TRBD1 | TRBJ1-4 | TRBV28 | TGTGCCAGCAGTTTATCCTGGACAGGGGATGGGGGCCGGGAAAAACTGTTTTTT | CASSLSWTGDGGREKLFF
once | TRBD2 | TRBJ2-3 | TRBV10-2 | TGCGCCAGCAGCCTCGGGACTAGCGGGAGAGATACGCAGTATTTT | CASSLGTSGRDTQYF
NA | NA | TRBJ2-1 | TRBV27 | TGTGCCAGCAGCATGGGCAGGAACAATGAGCAGTTCTTC | CASSMGRNNEQFF
NA | NA | TRBJ1-6 | TRBV19 | TGTGCCACAACCAGGACAGTTTCTCAGGGTTCACCCCTCCACTTT | CATTRTVSQGSPLHF
NA | NA | TRBJ1-2 | TRBV28 | TGTGCCAGCAGGCCCCCGGGGGTCGATGGCTACACCTTC | CASRPPGVDGYTF
NA | TRBD1 | TRBJ1-1 | TRBV5-1 | TGCGCCAGCAGCGGACAGGGGGCTGAAGCTTTCTTT | CASSGQGAEAFF
NA | NA | TRBJ1-3 | TRBV4-1 | TGCGCCAGCAGCCGGACTGGGGGAGGGCCAGACACCATATATTTT | CASSRTGGGPDTIYF
NA | NA | TRBJ1-2 | TRBV2 | TGTGCCAGCAGTACCTCCGAGGCGGACTCTTACTATGGCTACACCTTC | CASSTSEADSYYGYTF
few | NA | TRBJ1-1 | TRBV2 | TGTGCCAGAAGGACGGGAGGCACTGAAGCTTTCTTT | CARRTGGTEAFF
NA | NA | TRBJ2-3 | TRBV10-3 | TGTGCCATCAGTGTGGGGGGACAGTCCACAGATACGCAGTATTTT | CAISVGGQSTDTQYF
NA | TRBD1 | TRBJ1-4 | TRBV28 | TGTGCCAGCAGTTTCGGGGACAGGGGTGAAAAACTGTTTTTT | CASSFGDRGEKLFF
NA | NA | TRBJ1-3 | TRBV28 | TGTGCCAGCAGTCTCAGGACAGCTGCTCCCTCTGGAAACACCATATATTTT | CASSLRTAAPSGNTIYF
few | TRBD2 | TRBJ2-3 | TRBV19 | TGTGCCAGTAATAGCGGGGACCTCGGTACGCAGTATTTT | CASNSGDLGTQYF